This T cell receptor beta chain was captured in a study of cytomegalovirus exposure and HLA in healthy donors. 60 Vbeta and 13 Jbeta primers were used in PCR. Sequenced by immunoSEQ multiplex PCR; TCRdb stores in-frame clones only, minus some. The sample has 150,000 to 200,000 clones, over 75% seen once. This CDR3 comprises 14 residues. V was clipped by 5 bases and J by 5 bases; unmatched bases: 8. Germline V CDR1 and CDR2: SGHTA, FQGTGA. The rearrangement links TRBV7-3 to TRBJ2-5, with TRBD2 matching over 7 bases. This clonotype was obtained from a woman in her forties or fifties in good health and CMV-seronegative. The sequencing input was PBMCs. The chain's CDR3 is CASSPGLGRETQYF. The CDR3 DNA sequence: TGTGCCAGCAGCCCAGGACTAGGCAGGGAGACCCAGTACTTC.